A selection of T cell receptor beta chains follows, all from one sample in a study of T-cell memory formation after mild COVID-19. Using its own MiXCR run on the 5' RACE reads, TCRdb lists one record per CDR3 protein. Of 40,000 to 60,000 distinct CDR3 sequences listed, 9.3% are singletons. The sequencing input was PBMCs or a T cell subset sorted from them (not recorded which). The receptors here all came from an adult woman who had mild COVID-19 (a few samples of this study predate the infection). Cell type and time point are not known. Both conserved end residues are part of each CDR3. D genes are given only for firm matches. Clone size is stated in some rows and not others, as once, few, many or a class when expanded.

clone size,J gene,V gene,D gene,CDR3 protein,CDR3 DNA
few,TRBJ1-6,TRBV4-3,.,CASSQEGVWNSPLHF,TGCGCCAGCAGCCAAGAGGGGGTTTGGAATTCACCCCTCCACTTT
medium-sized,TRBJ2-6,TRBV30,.,CAWSVQGSGANVLTF,TGTGCCTGGAGCGTCCAGGGATCTGGGGCCAACGTCCTGACTTTC
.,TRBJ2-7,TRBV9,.,CASSPLWGEGEQYF,TGTGCCAGCAGCCCCCTCTGGGGCGAGGGGGAGCAGTACTTC
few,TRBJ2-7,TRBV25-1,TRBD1,CASSGQGGGYEQYF,TGTGCCAGCAGTGGACAGGGTGGGGGCTACGAGCAGTACTTC
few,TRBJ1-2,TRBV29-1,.,CSVERRRSYTF,TGCAGCGTTGAACGTAGAAGGAGCTACACCTTC
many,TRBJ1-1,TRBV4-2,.,CASSQGISDSQEAFF,TGTGCCAGCAGCCAAGGGATATCGGACAGCCAAGAAGCTTTCTTT
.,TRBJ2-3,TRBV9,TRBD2,CASSAKWREYIDTQYF,TGTGCCAGCAGCGCCAAGTGGCGGGAGTACATAGATACGCAGTATTTT
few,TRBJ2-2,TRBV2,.,CATRGVAGELFF,TGTGCCACTAGAGGGGTAGCCGGGGAGCTGTTTTTT
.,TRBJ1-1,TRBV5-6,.,CASSLGTAAFEAFF,TGTGCCAGCAGCTTGGGGACCGCCGCTTTTGAAGCTTTCTTT
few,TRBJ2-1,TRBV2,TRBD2,CASSEASGRFNEQFF,TGTGCCAGCAGTGAAGCTAGCGGGAGATTTAATGAGCAGTTCTTC
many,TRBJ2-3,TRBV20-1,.,CSARDPRQGQYF,TGCAGTGCTAGAGACCCCCGTCAAGGGCAGTATTTT
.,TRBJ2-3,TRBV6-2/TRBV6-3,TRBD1,CASSFLQGADTQYF,TGTGCCAGCAGTTTTCTCCAGGGGGCGGATACGCAGTATTTT
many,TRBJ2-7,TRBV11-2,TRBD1,CASSQTGATYEQYF,TGTGCCAGCAGCCAGACAGGGGCGACCTACGAGCAGTACTTC
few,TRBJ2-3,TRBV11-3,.,CASSLGGGPADTQYF,TGTGCCAGCAGCTTAGGCGGGGGCCCCGCAGATACGCAGTATTTT
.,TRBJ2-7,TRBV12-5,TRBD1,CASGLVLGQGVYPNSYEQYF,TGTGCTAGTGGTTTGGTTTTGGGACAGGGTGTCTACCCCAACTCCTACGAGCAGTACTTC
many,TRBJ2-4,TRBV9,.,CASSPGTIQYF,TGTGCCAGCAGCCCCGGAACGATTCAGTACTTC
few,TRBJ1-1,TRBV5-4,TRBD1,CASSFGGQGPGTEAFF,TGTGCCAGCAGCTTTGGGGGACAGGGACCGGGGACTGAAGCTTTCTTT
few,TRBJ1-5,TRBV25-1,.,CASSGGGWGAQHF,TGTGCCAGCAGTGGAGGGGGTTGGGGTGCCCAGCATTTT
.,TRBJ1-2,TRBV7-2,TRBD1,CASSAGQGAGYTF,TGTGCCAGCAGCGCGGGACAGGGGGCGGGCTACACCTTC
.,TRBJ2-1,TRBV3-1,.,CASSQGGGGFNEQFF,TGTGCCAGCAGCCAAGGGGGCGGGGGCTTCAATGAGCAGTTCTTC
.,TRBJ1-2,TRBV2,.,CASSENGLYGYTF,TGTGCCAGCAGTGAAAACGGTCTCTATGGCTACACCTTC
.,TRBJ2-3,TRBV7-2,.,CASSLGQVHTDTQYF,TGTGCCAGCAGCTTAGGGCAGGTCCACACAGATACGCAGTATTTT
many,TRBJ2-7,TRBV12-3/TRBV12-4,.,CASSRGGHSYEQYF,TGTGCCAGCAGTCGCGGGGGCCACTCCTACGAGCAGTACTTC
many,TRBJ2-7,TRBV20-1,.,CSAGGQPPKQYF,TGCAGTGCAGGGGGGCAGCCCCCGAAGCAGTACTTC
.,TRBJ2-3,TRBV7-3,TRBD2,CASSLSYPGGGRSDTQYF,TGTGCCAGCAGCTTATCCTACCCCGGCGGGGGGCGTTCAGATACGCAGTATTTT
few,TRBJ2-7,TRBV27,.,CASSFLARRTYEQYF,TGTGCCAGCAGTTTCCTAGCTCGACGGACCTACGAGCAGTACTTC
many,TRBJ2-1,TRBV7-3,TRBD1,CASSRDRGRNYEQFF,TGTGCCAGCAGCCGGGACAGGGGGCGGAATTACGAGCAGTTCTTC
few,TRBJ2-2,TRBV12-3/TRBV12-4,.,CASSPPRTRDTGELFF,TGTGCCAGCAGCCCCCCTCGGACGAGGGACACCGGGGAGCTGTTTTTT
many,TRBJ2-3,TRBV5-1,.,CASSFSGDTQYF,TGCGCCAGCAGCTTTTCGGGGGATACGCAGTATTTT